The entry that follows covers one TCR beta chain sequence. No antigen is known for it. The V and J ends lost 2 bases and 0 bases respectively, with 13 bases between them. CDR3 length: 16 amino acids. Germline CDR1 is MNHNS and CDR2 is SASEGT. The data originate from a study of somatic mutations in cytotoxic T cells in rheumatoid arthritis. Study-level background: After diagnosis, patient blood (about 30 ml EDTA) was drawn right away, before any treatment was given. General study results and limits: TRBV07 appeared slightly underrepresented in the rheumatoid arthritis patients. That finding was not adjusted to account for multiple comparisons. For about an eighth of the roughly 60 patients, a single CD8+ clone accounted for more than 20% of CD8+ cells.

Both CD4+ and CD8+ cells were separated through positive magnetic bead selection, and their purity was verified using flow cytometry. Some clones are missing from TCRdb's copy, which holds only in-frame ones; the method was immunoSEQ multiplex PCR. The profile shows several thousand clones, roughly 80% of them singletons. The source is a woman aged 70-85 years with rheumatoid arthritis. The chain is built from TRBV6-1 and TRBJ1-1; no clear D. Sequences were derived from CD8+ T cells sorted from blood, sampled at a follow-up visit. As DNA, the CDR3 is TGTGCCAGCAGTGAACTGGGGTGGGGTATGAACACTGAAGCTTTCTTT. It translates to CASSELGWGMNTEAFF.